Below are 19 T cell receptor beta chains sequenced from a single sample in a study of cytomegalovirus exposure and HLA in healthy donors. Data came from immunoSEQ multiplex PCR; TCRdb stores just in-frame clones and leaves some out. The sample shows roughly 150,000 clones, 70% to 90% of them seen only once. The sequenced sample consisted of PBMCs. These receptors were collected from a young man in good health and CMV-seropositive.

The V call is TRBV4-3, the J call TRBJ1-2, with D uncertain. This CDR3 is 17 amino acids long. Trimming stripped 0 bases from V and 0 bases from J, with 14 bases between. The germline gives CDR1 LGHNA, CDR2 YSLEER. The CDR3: CASSQDPEAPANYGYTF. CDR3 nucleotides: TGCGCCAGCAGCCAAGACCCCGAGGCGCCGGCTAACTATGGCTACACCTTC.

CDR3 nucleotide sequence: TGTGCCAGCAGCTCCGGGGGTAGCGGGGGCACCGGGGAGCTGTTTTTT. It specifies CASSSGGSGGTGELFF. J is TRBJ2-2 and V is TRBV7-9; 9 nucleotides line up with TRBD2. The germline V gene encodes CDR1 SEHNR and CDR2 FQNEAQ (reference sequence). V shed 4 bases and J 4 bases; nucleotides not matched to a gene: 7. The CDR3 spans 16 residues.

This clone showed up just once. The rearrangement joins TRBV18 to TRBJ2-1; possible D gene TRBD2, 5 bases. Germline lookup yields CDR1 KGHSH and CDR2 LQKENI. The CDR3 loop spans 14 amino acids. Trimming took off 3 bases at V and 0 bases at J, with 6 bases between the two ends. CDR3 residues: CASSPDSSYNEQFF. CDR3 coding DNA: TGTGCCAGCTCACCGGACTCCTCCTACAATGAGCAGTTCTTC.

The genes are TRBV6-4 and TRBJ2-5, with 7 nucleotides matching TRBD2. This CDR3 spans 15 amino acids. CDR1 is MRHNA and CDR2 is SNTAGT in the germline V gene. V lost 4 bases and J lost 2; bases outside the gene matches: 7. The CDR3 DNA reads TGTGCCAGCAGTGTCCCCCGGGACTATCAAGAGACCCAGTACTTC. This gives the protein CASSVPRDYQETQYF.

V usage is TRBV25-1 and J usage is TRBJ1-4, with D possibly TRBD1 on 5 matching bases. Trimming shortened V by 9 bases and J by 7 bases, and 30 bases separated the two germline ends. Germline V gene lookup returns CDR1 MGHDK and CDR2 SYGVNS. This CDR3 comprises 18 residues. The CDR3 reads CASRADSNYRGLGEKLFF. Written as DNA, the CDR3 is TGTGCCAGTCGCGCCGATTCAAATTATAGGGGCTTGGGTGAAAAACTGTTTTTT.

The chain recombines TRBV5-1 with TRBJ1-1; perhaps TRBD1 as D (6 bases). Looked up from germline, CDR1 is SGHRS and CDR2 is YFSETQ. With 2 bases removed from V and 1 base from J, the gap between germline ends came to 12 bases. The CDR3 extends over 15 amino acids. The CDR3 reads CASSLQGKGNTEAFF. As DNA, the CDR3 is TGCGCCAGCAGCTTACAGGGTAAAGGGAACACTGAAGCTTTCTTT.

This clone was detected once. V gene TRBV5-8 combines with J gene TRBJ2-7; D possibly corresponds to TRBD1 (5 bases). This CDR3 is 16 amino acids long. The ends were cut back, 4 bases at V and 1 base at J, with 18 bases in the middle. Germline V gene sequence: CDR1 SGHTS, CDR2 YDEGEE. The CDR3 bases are TGTGCCAGCAGCCCGGGTGGACAAGAAGCTTCCTACGAGCAGTACTTC. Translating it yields CASSPGGQEASYEQYF.

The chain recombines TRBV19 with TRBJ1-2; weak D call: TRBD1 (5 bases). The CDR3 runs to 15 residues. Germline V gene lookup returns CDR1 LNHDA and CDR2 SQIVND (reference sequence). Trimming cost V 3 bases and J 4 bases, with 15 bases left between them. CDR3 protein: CASSIYAVRAYGYTF. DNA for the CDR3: TGTGCCAGTAGTATCTACGCGGTCAGGGCCTATGGCTACACCTTC.

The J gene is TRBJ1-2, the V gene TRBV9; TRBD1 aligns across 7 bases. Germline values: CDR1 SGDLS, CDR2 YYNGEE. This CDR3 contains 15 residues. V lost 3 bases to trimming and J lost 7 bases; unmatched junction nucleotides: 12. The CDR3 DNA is TGTGCCAGCAGCGCCCGACAGGGTGGTCTAGGTGGCTACACCTTC. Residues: CASSARQGGLGGYTF.

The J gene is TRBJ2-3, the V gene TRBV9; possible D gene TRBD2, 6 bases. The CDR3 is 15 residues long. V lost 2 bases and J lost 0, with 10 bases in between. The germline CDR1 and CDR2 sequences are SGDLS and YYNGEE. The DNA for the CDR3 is TGTGCCAGCAGCGTTGGGACTCGGAGCACAGATACGCAGTATTTT. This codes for CASSVGTRSTDTQYF.

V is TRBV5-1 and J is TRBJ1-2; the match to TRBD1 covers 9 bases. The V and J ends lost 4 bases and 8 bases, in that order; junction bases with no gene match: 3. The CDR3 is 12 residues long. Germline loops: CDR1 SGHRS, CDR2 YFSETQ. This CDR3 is CASSRGQGGYTF. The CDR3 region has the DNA TGCGCCAGCAGCCGTGGACAGGGGGGCTACACCTTC.

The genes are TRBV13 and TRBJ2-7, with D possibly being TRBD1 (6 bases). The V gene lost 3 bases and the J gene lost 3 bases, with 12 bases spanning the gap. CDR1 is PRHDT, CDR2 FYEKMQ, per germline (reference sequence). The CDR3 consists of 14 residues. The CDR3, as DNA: TGTGCCAGCAGCTTGCAGGGGCGCGGCTACGAGCAGTACTTC. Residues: CASSLQGRGYEQYF.

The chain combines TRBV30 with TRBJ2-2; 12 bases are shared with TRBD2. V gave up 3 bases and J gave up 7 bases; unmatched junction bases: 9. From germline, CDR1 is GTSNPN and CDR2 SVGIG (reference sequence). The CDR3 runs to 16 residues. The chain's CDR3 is CAWSVLAGGLGGELFF. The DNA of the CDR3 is TGTGCCTGGAGCGTTCTAGCGGGGGGGCTCGGCGGGGAGCTGTTTTTT.

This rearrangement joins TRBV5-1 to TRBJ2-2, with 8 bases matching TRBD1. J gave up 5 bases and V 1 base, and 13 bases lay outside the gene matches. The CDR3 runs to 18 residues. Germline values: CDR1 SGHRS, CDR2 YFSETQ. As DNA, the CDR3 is TGCGCCAGCAGCTTGCGTGAGACAGGGGTTGGTTGGACCGGGGAGCTGTTTTTT. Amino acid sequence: CASSLRETGVGWTGELFF.

The chain's CDR3 is CASSPKGRGIGNEQFF. CDR3 in DNA: TGTGCCAGCAGCCCTAAGGGGAGGGGGATAGGCAATGAGCAGTTCTTC. The chain is built from TRBV7-6 and TRBJ2-1; D may be TRBD2 (7 bases). CDR1 is SGHVS and CDR2 is FNYEAQ in the germline V gene. Trimming removed 5 bases from V and 6 bases from J, with 20 bases in between. This CDR3 comprises 16 residues. Filled out from reference TRBV7-6 and TRBJ2-1, the complete variable domain reads GAGVSQSPRYKVTKRGQDVALRCDPISGHVSLYWYRQALGQGPEFLTYFNYEAQQDKSGLPNDRFSAERPEGSISTLTIQRTEQRDSAMYRCASSPKGRGIGNEQFFGPGTRLTVL.

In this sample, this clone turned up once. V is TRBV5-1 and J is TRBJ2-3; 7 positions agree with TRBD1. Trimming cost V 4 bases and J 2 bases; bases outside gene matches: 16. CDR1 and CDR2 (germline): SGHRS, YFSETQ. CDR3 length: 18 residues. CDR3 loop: CASSSPGTADDYTDTQYF. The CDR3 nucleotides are TGCGCCAGCAGCAGTCCCGGGACAGCCGATGACTACACAGATACGCAGTATTTT.

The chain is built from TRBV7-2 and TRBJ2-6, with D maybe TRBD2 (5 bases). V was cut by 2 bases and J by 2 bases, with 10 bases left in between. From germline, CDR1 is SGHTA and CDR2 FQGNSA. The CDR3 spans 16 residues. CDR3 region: CASSLRLGTGANVLTF. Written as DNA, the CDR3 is TGTGCCAGCAGCTTAAGGCTCGGGACTGGGGCCAACGTCCTGACTTTC. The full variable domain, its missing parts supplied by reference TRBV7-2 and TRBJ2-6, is GAGVSQSPSNKVTEKGKDVELRCDPISGHTALYWYRQSLGQGLEFLIYFQGNSAPDKSGLPSDRFSAERTGGSVSTLTIQRTQQEDSAVYLCASSLRLGTGANVLTFGAGSRLTVL.

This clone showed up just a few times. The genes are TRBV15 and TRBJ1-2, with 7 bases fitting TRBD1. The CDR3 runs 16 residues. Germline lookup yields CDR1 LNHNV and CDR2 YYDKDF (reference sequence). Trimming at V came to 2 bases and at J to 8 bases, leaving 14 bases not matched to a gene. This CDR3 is CATSRTRQGQKTGYTF. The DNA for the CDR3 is TGTGCCACCAGCAGAACCCGACAGGGACAAAAGACCGGCTACACCTTC.

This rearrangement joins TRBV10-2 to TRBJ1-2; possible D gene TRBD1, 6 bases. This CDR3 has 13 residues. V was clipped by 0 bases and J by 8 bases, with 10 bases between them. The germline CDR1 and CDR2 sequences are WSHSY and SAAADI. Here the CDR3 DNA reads TGCGCCAGCAGTGAGTCCAGGGGAGACGGCTACACCTTC. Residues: CASSESRGDGYTF.